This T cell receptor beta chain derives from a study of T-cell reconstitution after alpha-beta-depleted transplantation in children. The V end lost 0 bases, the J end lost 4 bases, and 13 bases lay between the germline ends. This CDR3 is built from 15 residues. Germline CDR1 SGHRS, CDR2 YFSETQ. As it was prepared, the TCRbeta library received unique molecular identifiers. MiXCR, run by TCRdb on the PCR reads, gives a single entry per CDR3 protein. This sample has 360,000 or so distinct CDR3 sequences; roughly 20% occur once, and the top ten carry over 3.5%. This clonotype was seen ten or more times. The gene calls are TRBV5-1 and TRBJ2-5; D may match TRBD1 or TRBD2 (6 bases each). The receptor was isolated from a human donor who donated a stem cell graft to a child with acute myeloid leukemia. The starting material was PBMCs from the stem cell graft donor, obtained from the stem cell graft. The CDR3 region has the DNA TGCGCCAGCAGCTTGGACACGGGGGCTCGAGAGACCCAGTACTTC. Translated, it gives CASSLDTGARETQYF.